This passage covers 32 T cell receptor beta chains from one sample sequenced in a study of blood T cells in healthy people across ages. The second PCR ran roughly 6 to 11 cycles with a sample-barcoded 5' primer and J-beta primers. A single record per CDR3 protein comes from TCRdb applying MiXCR to the 5' RACE reads. The profile shows 1.5 million to 2 million distinct CDR3 sequences, roughly 49% of them singletons. Sequenced input: blood. These receptors all come from a middle-aged woman in good health.

This clonotype was counted a few times. CDR3 bases: TGTGCCAGCCGGGCGATCGGACTGGAGACCCAGTACTTC. Amino acid sequence: CASRAIGLETQYF. The chain is built from TRBV2 and TRBJ2-5; D might be TRBD2 (5 bases). CDR3 length equals 13 residues. Trimming took off 8 bases at V and 5 bases at J, with 15 bases between the two ends. CDR1 and CDR2 (germline): SNHLY, FYNNEI. The complete variable domain, with remaining parts taken from reference TRBV2 and TRBJ2-5, reads EPEVTQTPSHQVTQMGQEVILRCVPISNHLYFYWYRQILGQKVEFLVSFYNNEISEKSEIFDDQFSVERPDGSNFTLKIRSTKLEDSAMYFCASRAIGLETQYFGPGTRLLVL.

The genes are TRBV4-2 and TRBJ1-4; 11 bases are shared with TRBD1. Trimming removed 3 bases from V and 9 bases from J; junction bases left unmatched: 9. CDR3 length equals 16 residues. Germline CDR1 LGHNA, CDR2 YNFKEQ. The CDR3 loop is CASSQTEDRGLKKLFF. Written as DNA, the CDR3 is TGTGCCAGCAGCCAGACGGAGGACAGGGGGCTGAAAAAACTGTTTTTT.

The gene calls are TRBV29-1 and TRBJ2-3, with TRBD2 identical over 13 bases. CDR3 size: 17 residues. Per the germline V gene, CDR1 is SQVTM and CDR2 is ANQGSEA. V lost 7 bases, J lost 4 bases, and 14 bases stayed unmatched. Here the CDR3 reads CSAPGLAGSLSADTQYF. For the CDR3, the DNA is TGCAGCGCCCCGGGACTAGCGGGGTCTCTTAGCGCAGATACGCAGTATTTT.

J is TRBJ1-5 and V is TRBV6-2 or TRBV6-3; no firm D call. Germline V gene data show CDR1 as MNHEY and CDR2 as SVGEGT. CDR3 length equals 16 residues. Between the trimmed V and J ends, which lost 2 bases and 2 bases, there was a span of 13 bases. The CDR3 sequence is CASSYALGSGNQPQHF. CDR3 in DNA: TGTGCCAGCAGTTACGCGTTGGGATCTGGCAATCAGCCCCAGCATTTT.

The CDR3 DNA reads TGTGCCAGTCGACTCGAACACTCCGAAGCTTTCTTT. Translating it yields CASRLEHSEAFF. The J gene is TRBJ1-1, the V gene TRBV2; no definite D call. The germline V gene encodes CDR1 SNHLY and CDR2 FYNNEI. Trimming cost V 9 bases and J 8 bases, with 16 bases left between them. This CDR3 region has 12 residues.

This rearrangement joins TRBV4-3 to TRBJ2-5, with D unresolved. Trimming cost V 0 bases and J 11 bases, with 13 bases left between them. The V gene's germline CDR1 is LGHNA and CDR2 YSLEER. The CDR3 is made up of 13 amino acids. CDR3 in amino acids: CASSQEVGGEQYF. CDR3 DNA sequence: TGCGCCAGCAGCCAAGAGGTAGGCGGTGAGCAGTACTTC.

The V and J genes are TRBV11-1 and TRBJ2-5, with unresolved D. The J call may not be correct, given that the DNA end is closer to TRBJ2-7. The CDR3 is 12 residues long. Germline V gene lookup returns CDR1 SGHAT and CDR2 FQDESV (reference sequence). The DNA of the CDR3 is TGTGCCAGCAGCTCCCAACCGACCGAGCAGTACTTC. Translated, it gives CASSSQPTEQYF.

About this clonotype itself: This may be a read error, as it is one base from a much larger clone. J is TRBJ2-6 and V is TRBV28, with D uncertain. Germline CDR1 is MDHEN and CDR2 is SYDVKM. The CDR3 sequence is 13 residues long. Trimming stripped 5 bases from V and 2 bases from J, with 4 bases between. CDR3 loop: CASSTPGANVLTF. In DNA form, the CDR3 reads TGTGCCAGCAGTACCCCTGGGGCCAACGTCCTGACTTTC.

This rearrangement joins TRBV6-2 or TRBV6-3 to TRBJ2-1; D call uncertain. Trimming took off 4 bases at V and 0 bases at J, with 13 bases between the two ends. This CDR3 comprises 16 residues. CDR1 is MNHEY and CDR2 is SVGEGT in the germline V gene. The CDR3 nucleotides read TGTGCCAGCAGTTCCAAAGCTTTAGTCTCCTACAATGAGCAGTTCTTC. It translates to CASSSKALVSYNEQFF.

The chain has TRBV6-1 and TRBJ2-4; TRBD1 matches at 8 bases. The V segment lost 7 bases and the J segment 2 bases; nucleotides outside the gene matches: 10. CDR3 length: 16 amino acids. Germline assignment: CDR1 MNHNS and CDR2 SASEGT. The CDR3 is CASNTDRAVSKNIQYF. The CDR3 coding sequence is TGTGCCAGCAATACGGACAGGGCGGTTTCCAAAAACATTCAGTACTTC.

V and J are TRBV7-2 and TRBJ2-2; 9 nucleotides align to TRBD1. Trimming removed 3 bases from V and 5 bases from J; junction bases left unmatched: 4. There are 15 residues in the CDR3. CDR1 and CDR2 from the germline V gene are SGHTA and FQGNSA. The DNA of the CDR3 is TGTGCCAGCAGCTTCAGGACAGGGGAGACCGGGGAGCTGTTTTTT. This translates into CASSFRTGETGELFF.

The CDR3 nucleotides read TGTACCAGCAGCTTAGACAGGGGGCACACAGATACGCAGTATTTT. Residues: CTSSLDRGHTDTQYF. The V call is TRBV7-2, the J call TRBJ2-3; 9 nucleotides line up with TRBD1. The CDR3 spans 15 residues. V shed 1 base and J 2 bases; nucleotides not matched to a gene: 1. The germline V gene has CDR1 SGHTA and CDR2 FQGNSA. Full variable domain (missing parts from reference TRBV7-2 and TRBJ2-3): GAGVSQSPSNKVTEKGKDVELRCDPISGHTALYWYRQSLGQGLEFLIYFQGNSAPDKSGLPSDRFSAERTGGSVSTLTIQRTQQEDSAVYLCTSSLDRGHTDTQYFGPGTRLTVL.

This sequence joins TRBV20-1 and TRBJ2-6, with 11 bases that match TRBD1. Germline values: CDR1 DFQATT, CDR2 SNEGSKA (reference sequence). The CDR3 length is 18 residues. CDR3 loop: CTELRAGQGEYGANVLTF. The CDR3 DNA sequence: TGCACCGAACTGCGGGCGGGACAGGGGGAATATGGGGCCAACGTCCTGACTTTC.

This clonotype was recorded a few times. V and J are TRBV2 and TRBJ2-3; possibly TRBD1 for D (5 bases). The ends were cut back, 1 base at V and 4 bases at J, with 6 bases in the middle. This CDR3 contains 13 residues. CDR1 and CDR2 (germline): SNHLY, FYNNEI. The CDR3: CASSEEGSDTQYF. The CDR3 coding sequence is TGTGCCAGCAGTGAAGAGGGGTCAGATACGCAGTATTTT.

This clonotype was observed a single time. The chain links TRBV5-1 to TRBJ2-1; possibly TRBD1 or TRBD2 for D (6 bases each). Looked up from germline, CDR1 is SGHRS and CDR2 is YFSETQ. This CDR3 has 15 residues. V was shortened by 7 bases and J by 2 bases, with 16 bases between the two germline ends. The CDR3 bases are TGCGCCAGCTCCCGTCGGGGGCCGACCTACAATGAGCAGTTCTTC. Protein: CASSRRGPTYNEQFF.

V usage is TRBV6-2 or TRBV6-3 and J usage is TRBJ2-3; 7 bases align to TRBD2. The CDR3 runs 15 residues. Trimming at V came to 6 bases and at J to 4 bases, leaving 10 bases not matched to a gene. Germline V gene data show CDR1 as MNHEY and CDR2 as SVGEGT. CDR3 in DNA: TGTGCCAGCAGCCCCCTCGGACTAGAGCCAGATACGCAGTATTTT. This translates into CASSPLGLEPDTQYF.

V usage is TRBV20-1 and J usage is TRBJ2-5, with D possibly TRBD1 on 6 matching bases. Trimming pared 5 bases from V and 11 bases from J, leaving 21 bases between. The CDR3 totals 13 residues. The V gene's germline CDR1 is DFQATT and CDR2 SNEGSKA (reference sequence). The CDR3 DNA sequence: TGCAGTGCTGGTCAGGGGATGGGTAATGAGCAGTACTTC. Protein sequence: CSAGQGMGNEQYF.

In its sample, this clonotype was seen a few times. The rearrangement links TRBV28 to TRBJ2-1; 9 nucleotides match TRBD2. Unmatched junction bases numbered 7, after V lost 6 bases and J lost 4 bases. The CDR3 is 15 residues long. CDR1 and CDR2 (germline): MDHEN, SYDVKM. The CDR3 nucleotides read TGTGCCAGCAGCTTAGCGGGGGCCGGATACAATGAGCAGTTCTTC. This gives the protein CASSLAGAGYNEQFF.

The chain joins TRBV25-1 to TRBJ2-1, with 9 bases that match TRBD1. CDR1 is MGHDK and CDR2 is SYGVNS in the germline V gene. V was pared by 7 bases and J by 4 bases, with 5 bases of the junction left unmatched. CDR3 length equals 14 residues. CDR3 nucleotide sequence: TGTGCCAGCAAGGAGGACAGGGGTTACAATGAGCAGTTCTTC. This gives the protein CASKEDRGYNEQFF.

This rearrangement joins TRBV20-1 to TRBJ1-2, with D tentatively TRBD1 (5 bases). CDR3 length equals 12 residues. From germline, CDR1 is DFQATT and CDR2 SNEGSKA (reference sequence). Trimming cost V 3 bases and J 8 bases, with 13 bases left between them. The CDR3 is CSASGQGKGYTF. CDR3 nucleotides: TGCAGTGCTAGTGGGCAGGGCAAGGGCTACACCTTC.

The CDR3 region has the DNA TGTGCCAGCAGTTACAAGGACAGGGCGTTTATGGATACGCAGTATTTT. Encoded protein: CASSYKDRAFMDTQYF. The chain carries TRBV6-2 or TRBV6-3 and TRBJ2-3, with 8 positions matching TRBD1. The length of the CDR3 is 16 residues. Trimming at V came to 2 bases and at J to 6 bases, leaving 10 bases not matched to a gene. Germline-derived CDR1 and CDR2 are MNHEY and SVGEGT.

The rearrangement joins TRBV29-1 to TRBJ1-4; D unresolved. V gave up 6 bases and J gave up 3 bases, with 8 bases separating them. The length of the CDR3 is 12 residues. Germline values: CDR1 SQVTM, CDR2 ANQGSEA. The CDR3 DNA sequence: TGCAGCGTCAGAGAGTCTAATGAAAAACTGTTTTTT. Translating gives CSVRESNEKLFF.

The chain joins TRBV4-3 to TRBJ2-1; D might be TRBD1 (6 bases). CDR1 and CDR2 (germline): LGHNA, YSLEER. V shed 2 bases and J shed 0 bases, with 14 bases lying between them. This CDR3 region has 17 residues. CDR3 region: CASSQWDTLSSYNEQFF. In DNA, the CDR3 is TGCGCCAGCAGCCAATGGGACACGCTCAGCTCCTACAATGAGCAGTTCTTC.

The chain is built from TRBV20-1 and TRBJ2-1, with D possibly being TRBD1 or TRBD2 (5 bases each). CDR1 is DFQATT and CDR2 is SNEGSKA in the germline V gene (reference sequence). V lost 1 base, J lost 9 bases, and 16 bases lay in between. The CDR3 contains 14 residues. CDR3 nucleotides: TGCAGTGCTAGAGTGCCGGGGCCCTTTAGTGAGCAGTTCTTC. This sequence encodes CSARVPGPFSEQFF.

This clonotype came up a few times. The V gene is TRBV29-1, the J gene TRBJ2-5; D is unresolved. V was shortened by 4 bases and J by 5 bases, with 14 bases between the two germline ends. This CDR3 is built from 13 residues. The germline V gene has CDR1 SQVTM and CDR2 ANQGSEA. CDR3 residues: CSVAQLLRETQYF. In nucleotides, the CDR3 is TGCAGCGTTGCCCAGCTTCTGCGGGAGACCCAGTACTTC.

The chain carries TRBV6-5 and TRBJ1-2; D gene uncertain. The CDR3 extends over 13 amino acids. Germline CDR1 and CDR2: MNHEY and SVGAGI. Trimming stripped 0 bases from V and 4 bases from J, with 6 bases between. The CDR3 region is CASSYSPTYGYTF. The CDR3 nucleotides are TGTGCCAGCAGTTACTCGCCCACCTATGGCTACACCTTC.

The chain employs TRBV6-4 and TRBJ2-5; D is possibly TRBD1 (7 bases). The J call may be wrong; the DNA end is better matched by TRBJ2-7. Germline CDR1 reads MRHNA; CDR2 reads SNTAGT. CDR3 length equals 16 residues. The CDR3 sequence is CASSDGPGGRRYEQYF. CDR3 in DNA: TGTGCCAGCAGTGACGGACCAGGGGGGCGTCGGTACGAGCAGTACTTC.

J is TRBJ2-1 and V is TRBV20-1; TRBD1 is a possible D gene (6 bases). This CDR3 spans 14 amino acids. CDR1 is DFQATT, CDR2 SNEGSKA, per germline (reference sequence). V shed 4 bases and J shed 2 bases, with 12 bases lying between them. CDR3: CSATGRGPYNEQFF. DNA of the CDR3: TGCAGTGCTACCGGCAGGGGACCCTACAATGAGCAGTTCTTC.

This clonotype was observed a handful of times. The V call is TRBV7-9, the J call TRBJ2-5; perhaps TRBD1 as D (6 bases). Judging by the DNA end, TRBJ2-7 fits better; the J call may be wrong. The CDR3 is 15 residues long. The germline V gene has CDR1 SEHNR and CDR2 FQNEAQ (reference sequence). The CDR3 is CASRPSGHRSYEQYF. The CDR3 DNA reads as TGTGCCAGCAGACCCTCGGGACACCGAAGCTACGAGCAGTACTTC.

This chain connects TRBV11-2 to TRBJ2-5; 10 nucleotides line up with TRBD1. The CDR3 covers 17 residues. Germline V gives CDR1 SGHAT, CDR2 FQNNGV. The J segment lost 11 bases and the V segment lost 0 bases, leaving 15 bases of the junction unmatched. The CDR3 region is CASSLDLGQGTYNEQYF. The CDR3, as DNA: TGTGCCAGCAGCTTAGATCTGGGACAGGGGACTTACAATGAGCAGTACTTC.

Of note for this clonotype: At one end, the junction sequence differs from germline, possibly due to a read error. The chain links TRBV28 to TRBJ2-3; a weak D match, TRBD2 (7 bases). Per germline, CDR1 MDHEN and CDR2 SYDVKM. The CDR3 length is 14 residues. CDR3: CASSPGGPPDTRYF. In DNA, the CDR3 is TGTGCCAGCAGTCCCGGGGGGCCCCCAGATACGCGGTATTTT.

This clonotype appeared a few times. The gene calls are TRBV20-1 and TRBJ2-3; 9 bases fit TRBD2. Germline assignment: CDR1 DFQATT and CDR2 SNEGSKA (reference sequence). The trim removed 0 bases at V and 1 base at J, leaving 2 bases unmatched. The CDR3 contains 15 residues. CDR3 sequence: CSARERGGRTDTQYF. The CDR3 DNA follows: TGCAGTGCTAGAGAGCGGGGGGGCCGCACAGATACGCAGTATTTT.